Each of the 15 T cell receptor beta chains below was sequenced from the same sample in a study of regulatory T cells in long-lasting Graves disease. Time point: persistent/refractory GD, antithyroid drugs over 5 years with positive TRAb. TCR sequences were obtained from RNA taken from PBMCs. With iRepertoire HTBI primers and Arm-PCR of CDR3 regions, TCR beta libraries were built. TCRdb itself ran the multiplex PCR reads through MiXCR, one entry per CDR3 protein. The table has 300,000 to 350,000 distinct CDR3 sequences, around 20% seen once. Specimen: peripheral blood mononuclear cells (PBMCs), collected when the disease was refractory, from a patient treated with antithyroid drugs. These receptors were taken from a female donor with Graves disease.

This clonotype appeared many times. The chain employs TRBV28 and TRBJ2-7; 10 bases fit TRBD1. Germline V lookup: CDR1 MDHEN, CDR2 SYDVKM. This CDR3 contains 15 residues. The V segment lost 5 bases and the J segment 4 bases; nucleotides outside the gene matches: 8. DNA of the CDR3: TGTGCCAGCAGTGTACCGGGACAGGGGAGGTACGAGCAGTACTTC. Its translation is CASSVPGQGRYEQYF.

This clonotype was recorded a few times. The V call is TRBV29-1, the J call TRBJ1-2; TRBD1 aligns across 8 bases. Per germline, CDR1 SQVTM and CDR2 ANQGSEA. The CDR3 extends over 12 amino acids. Unmatched junction bases numbered 2, after V lost 6 bases and J lost 2 bases. The CDR3 loop reads CSVRTGNYGYTF. The CDR3 nucleotides are TGCAGCGTCCGGACAGGGAACTATGGCTACACCTTC.

V gene TRBV20-1 combines with J gene TRBJ1-6; no clear D gene. Per germline, CDR1 DFQATT and CDR2 SNEGSKA (reference sequence). The CDR3 loop spans 15 amino acids. Trimming removed 3 bases from V and 3 bases from J, with 12 bases in between. CDR3 loop: CSARTQGYYNSPLHF. In DNA, the CDR3 is TGCAGTGCTAGGACACAAGGTTACTATAATTCACCCCTCCACTTT.

The chain uses TRBV6-1 and TRBJ2-7, with 12 nucleotides matching TRBD1. Germline trimming cut 10 bases from V and 5 bases from J; bases unmatched to any gene: 6. The CDR3 contains 13 residues. Germline V gene data show CDR1 as MNHNS and CDR2 as SASEGT. Written as DNA, the CDR3 is TGTGCCACCCCCCGGGACAGGGGGCACGAGCAGTACTTC. Protein: CATPRDRGHEQYF.

This clonotype was recorded at least ten times. The chain combines TRBV20-1 with TRBJ1-5; D unclear. Germline V gives CDR1 DFQATT, CDR2 SNEGSKA (reference sequence). V was shortened by 1 base and J by 5 bases, with 9 bases between the two germline ends. This CDR3 has 13 residues. The CDR3 loop is CSARGHPDQPQHF. For the CDR3, the DNA is TGCAGTGCTAGAGGTCATCCAGATCAGCCCCAGCATTTT.

The chain links TRBV12-3 or TRBV12-4 to TRBJ2-7, with D perhaps TRBD1 (5 bases). V was clipped by 1 base and J by 5 bases, with 9 bases between them. This CDR3 region has 13 residues. CDR3 nucleotide sequence: TGTGCCAGCAGTTTAGACTGGGGCCACGAGCAGTACTTC. Translated: CASSLDWGHEQYF.

The chain has TRBV12-3 or TRBV12-4 and TRBJ2-3, with 7 bases matching TRBD2. This CDR3 contains 18 residues. Losses at the gene ends were 4 bases for V and 6 bases for J; bases not matched to a gene: 19. CDR3 sequence reads: CASSSFPARERGWDTQYF. The CDR3 DNA follows: TGTGCCAGCAGTTCGTTCCCAGCGCGGGAGAGGGGATGGGATACGCAGTATTTT.

This clonotype was detected ten times or more. The chain joins TRBV28 to TRBJ1-4; TRBD1 aligns across 8 bases. Germline V gene lookup returns CDR1 MDHEN and CDR2 SYDVKM. The CDR3 is 14 amino acids. Germline trimming cut 2 bases from V and 8 bases from J; bases unmatched to any gene: 4. CDR3 amino acids: CASSLQGAKEKLFF. The DNA for the CDR3 is TGTGCCAGCAGTTTACAGGGGGCGAAGGAAAAACTGTTTTTT.

This clonotype was counted at least ten times. This sequence joins TRBV11-2 and TRBJ1-2; unclear D gene. Germline assignment: CDR1 SGHAT and CDR2 FQNNGV. This CDR3 is 13 amino acids long. V was clipped by 6 bases and J by 2 bases, with 10 bases between them. The CDR3 spells CASSKDRNYGYTF. The CDR3 DNA reads TGTGCCAGCAGTAAAGACCGGAACTATGGCTACACCTTC.

This clonotype was picked up a small number of times. V is TRBV30 and J is TRBJ1-2; TRBD1 aligns across 7 bases. Germline CDR1 and CDR2: GTSNPN and SVGIG (reference sequence). This CDR3 has 15 residues. DNA for the CDR3: TGTGCTTCGGACAGGTTGAAAAATGATAACTATGGCTACACCTTC. The encoded protein is CASDRLKNDNYGYTF.

The table lists this clonotype with a few counts. This rearrangement joins TRBV7-9 to TRBJ2-4, with unresolved D. The CDR3 runs to 15 residues. Germline CDR1 and CDR2: SEHNR and FQNEAQ (reference sequence). With 4 bases removed from V and 2 bases from J, the gap between germline ends came to 12 bases. The CDR3: CASSSTMRTKNIQYF. For the CDR3, the DNA is TGTGCCAGCAGCTCAACCATGAGAACCAAAAACATTCAGTACTTC. Variable domain in full (rest from reference TRBV7-9 and TRBJ2-4): DTGVSQNPRHKITKRGQNVTFRCDPISEHNRLYWYRQTLGQGPEFLTYFQNEAQLEKSRLLSDRFSAERPKGSFSTLEIQRTEQGDSAMYLCASSSTMRTKNIQYFGAGTRLSVL.

As concerns this clonotype: It may be a read error: a sequence one base away is much more abundant. The chain's CDR3 is CATRWGSNQPQRF. The CDR3, as DNA: TGTGCCACTCGGTGGGGGAGCAATCAGCCCCAGCGTTTT. The chain carries TRBV15 and TRBJ1-5, with D perhaps TRBD1 (5 bases). The CDR3 extends over 13 amino acids. The V gene's germline CDR1 is LNHNV and CDR2 YYDKDF (reference sequence).

Regarding this clonotype: Given a much more abundant clone one base away, this may be a read error. The V call is TRBV28, the J call TRBJ1-3; the D is unclear. Germline values: CDR1 MDHEN, CDR2 SYDVKM. This CDR3 comprises 15 residues. The CDR3 coding sequence is TGTGCCAGCAGTTTTTTACGATTCTCTGAAAACACCATATATTTT. This gives the protein CASSFLRFSENTIYF. Full variable domain (rest looked up from reference TRBV28 and TRBJ1-3): DVKVTQSSRYLVKRTGEKVFLECVQDMDHENMFWYRQDPGLGLRLIYFSYDVKMKEKGDIPEGYSVSREKKERFSLILESASTNQTSMYLCASSFLRFSENTIYFGEGSWLTVV.

This clonotype was detected only a few times. The chain uses TRBV6-5 and TRBJ1-5; unclear D gene. The V end was cut by 0 bases, the J end by 2 bases, with 11 bases between. Germline CDR1 reads MNHEY; CDR2 reads SVGAGI. The CDR3 covers 16 residues. This CDR3 reads CASSYSKGPCNQPQHF. The CDR3 DNA reads as TGTGCCAGCAGTTACTCGAAGGGCCCTTGCAATCAGCCCCAGCATTTT.

This clonotype was observed a few times. This chain's CDR3 is CASSFGGSGTGELFF. CDR3 nucleotide sequence: TGTGCCAGCAGTTTCGGCGGGAGTGGTACCGGGGAGCTGTTTTTT. The chain is built from TRBV12-3 or TRBV12-4 and TRBJ2-2; TRBD2 agrees at 7 bases. Trimming at V came to 3 bases and at J to 5 bases, leaving 6 bases not matched to a gene. The CDR3 totals 15 residues.